This T cell receptor (beta chain) was sequenced during a study of tumor and adjacent non-tumor tissue in lung cancer. On the study more broadly: Approximately 4.2 million productive TCRbeta reads were obtained per sample on average.

Findings of the study overall: TCR diversity was significantly greater in tumor than normal lung tissue.

Three rounds of nested PCR, following a modified ARM-PCR protocol, produced the TCRbeta library. TCRdb reprocessed the multiplex PCR reads via MiXCR and lists one record per CDR3 protein. The table records about 70,000 distinct CDR3 sequences, 55% to 85% of them present only once. The template was RNA from unsorted bulk tissue. This CDR3 region has 12 residues. Trimming stripped 2 bases from V and 11 bases from J, with 12 bases between. Germline CDR1 is MDHEN and CDR2 is SYDVKM. As concerns this clonotype: Its antigen is unknown.

The sequence was collected from a man aged 55 to 70 with non-small cell lung cancer. V is TRBV28 and J is TRBJ1-1, with D hard to call. The sequencing sample was made of lung tumor tissue. The DNA of the CDR3 is TGTGCCAGCAGTTTAGCGACCGAGTTCGCTTTCTTT. It is translated as CASSLATEFAFF.